This TCR beta chain was captured by sequencing in a study of a mutant IDH1 vaccine in newly diagnosed glioma. Study as a whole: Across weeks 1, 3, 5, 7, 11, 15, 19 and 23, patients received a vaccination each time, eight in all. Treated individuals were about 60% male and approximately 38% female, averaging about 40 years of age.

Libraries were prepared by immunoSEQ multiplex PCR; TCRdb keeps only in-frame clonotypes and omits some of them. The table lists over 55,000 clones, roughly 80% of them singletons. This CDR3 comprises 14 residues. The germline CDR1 and CDR2 sequences are SGHRS and YFSETQ. V was trimmed by 0 bases and J by 2 bases, leaving 7 bases between them. As to this clone: What it binds is unknown.

Noted time point: week 11, during vaccination. Every vaccination contained 300 ug of the mutant IDH1 20-mer peptide and was paired with topical imiquimod. Specimen: PBMCs, collected from a glioma patient whose treatment included an IDH1 peptide vaccine. The J gene is TRBJ2-3, the V gene TRBV5-1; D gene uncertain. The sequence was obtained from a young man with glioma. The CDR3 region is CASSLAPITDTQYF. In DNA, the CDR3 is TGCGCCAGCAGCTTGGCCCCTATCACAGATACGCAGTATTTT. The whole variable domain, filled in from reference TRBV5-1 and TRBJ2-3, reads KAGVTQTPRYLIKTRGQQVTLSCSPISGHRSVSWYQQTPGQGLQFLFEYFSETQRNKGNFPGRFSGRQFSNSRSEMNVSTLELGDSALYLCASSLAPITDTQYFGPGTRLTVL.